These 23 T cell receptor beta chains originate from one sample sequenced in a study of vaccination and CD4 T cells after COVID-19. TCRdb called the PCR reads again in MiXCR, with one record for every CDR3 protein. The table includes about 20,000 distinct CDR3 sequences, roughly 62% detected once. The starting material was CD4+ T cells from blood, obtained before SARS-CoV-2 vaccination. The receptors stem from a human donor who had recovered from COVID-19.

This clonotype was detected once. The chain carries TRBV7-9 and TRBJ2-7, with 12 bases lining up with TRBD2. V shed 7 bases and J 4 bases; nucleotides not matched to a gene: 5. Germline assignment: CDR1 SEHNR and CDR2 FQNEAQ (reference sequence). The CDR3 loop spans 14 amino acids. The CDR3 region has the DNA TGTGCCAGCACCACTAGCGGGAGGTATTACGAGCAGTACTTC. Protein: CASTTSGRYYEQYF.

V and J are TRBV15 and TRBJ2-7, with 9 positions matching TRBD2. Germline V lookup: CDR1 LNHNV, CDR2 YYDKDF (reference sequence). With V trimmed by 0 bases and J by 2 bases, 8 bases remained unmatched. This CDR3 is built from 17 residues. The CDR3, as DNA: TGTGCCACCAGCAGAGATCTGGCGGGAGGGCCCCCCTACGAGCAGTACTTC. Protein product: CATSRDLAGGPPYEQYF.

This rearrangement joins TRBV6-2 or TRBV6-3 to TRBJ2-7; D not certain. The ends were cut back, 2 bases at V and 2 bases at J, with 10 bases in the middle. There are 14 residues in the CDR3. Germline lookup yields CDR1 MNHEY and CDR2 SVGEGT. CDR3 DNA: TGTGCCAGCAGTTACGGTAATTTAGCCTACGAGCAGTACTTC. Translated, it gives CASSYGNLAYEQYF.

This clonotype was observed a few times. V is TRBV5-6 and J is TRBJ1-6; 11 positions agree with TRBD1. After removal of 5 bases from V and 10 bases from J, the junction contained 5 bases not matched to a gene. The CDR3 spans 14 residues. Germline lookup yields CDR1 SGHDT and CDR2 YYEEEE. CDR3 DNA sequence: TGTGCCAGCAGGAGGACAGGGGGCGGGTCACCCCTCCACTTT. Translating it yields CASRRTGGGSPLHF.

V usage is TRBV20-1 and J usage is TRBJ2-1, with 8 bases fitting TRBD2. This CDR3 region has 15 residues. Germline lookup yields CDR1 DFQATT and CDR2 SNEGSKA (reference sequence). With 0 bases clipped from V and 6 bases from J, the junction kept 7 bases outside the gene matches. CDR3 sequence reads: CSARDIGRASNEQFF. The CDR3 DNA follows: TGCAGTGCTAGAGATATCGGGAGGGCCTCCAATGAGCAGTTCTTC.

The rearrangement joins TRBV28 to TRBJ2-5; 11 bases map to TRBD2. There are 18 residues in the CDR3. Germline V gives CDR1 MDHEN, CDR2 SYDVKM. V lost 1 base and J lost 0; bases outside the gene matches: 7. CDR3 nucleotide sequence: TGTGCCAGCAGTTTATTTCTAGCGGGAGGACAAAACCAAGAGACCCAGTACTTC. Its protein product is CASSLFLAGGQNQETQYF.

The chain has TRBV5-1 and TRBJ2-3; D may match TRBD1 or TRBD2 (6 bases each). Germline lookup yields CDR1 SGHRS and CDR2 YFSETQ. This CDR3 comprises 16 residues. With 4 bases removed from V and 4 bases from J, the gap between germline ends came to 19 bases. CDR3 region: CASSQGPGGLSDTQYF. The CDR3 DNA reads as TGCGCCAGCAGCCAGGGGCCCGGGGGTTTGTCAGATACGCAGTATTTT.

This clonotype was recorded a few times. The rearrangement joins TRBV20-1 to TRBJ2-5; D is possibly TRBD2 (5 bases). Germline V gives CDR1 DFQATT, CDR2 SNEGSKA (reference sequence). The CDR3 is 12 amino acids. Trimming stripped 3 bases from V and 2 bases from J, with 7 bases between. The CDR3 nucleotides are TGCAGTGCTAGCGGGGTACAAGAGACCCAGTACTTC. Translated: CSASGVQETQYF.

The chain carries TRBV6-2 or TRBV6-3 and TRBJ2-5; TRBD2 is a possible D gene (6 bases). Germline-derived CDR1 and CDR2 are MNHEY and SVGEGT. The ends were cut back, 5 bases at V and 4 bases at J, with 17 bases in the middle. The CDR3 runs to 15 residues. CDR3 residues: CASSGGSAGRETQYF. CDR3 nucleotides: TGTGCCAGCAGTGGGGGGTCGGCCGGTAGAGAGACCCAGTACTTC.

This clonotype was seen only a few times. This chain joins TRBV6-5 and TRBJ1-6, with 8 bases aligning to TRBD1. Germline V gene data show CDR1 as MNHEY and CDR2 as SVGAGI. CDR3 length equals 14 residues. V shed 4 bases, J shed 7 bases, and the junction held 3 bases outside the gene matches. CDR3 nucleotides: TGTGCCAGCAGTTCGGACAGGGACAATTCACCCCTCCACTTT. Protein product: CASSSDRDNSPLHF.

This clonotype was detected only a few times. This chain links TRBV19 with TRBJ2-2, with TRBD1 matching over 12 bases. CDR1 and CDR2 (germline): LNHDA, SQIVND (reference sequence). CDR3 size: 16 residues. V gave up 6 bases and J gave up 2 bases; unmatched junction bases: 4. CDR3 loop: CASRRGTGGNTGELFF. The CDR3 bases are TGTGCCAGTAGGAGAGGGACAGGGGGCAACACCGGGGAGCTGTTTTTT.

The chain uses TRBV15 and TRBJ2-3; TRBD2 is a possible D gene (6 bases). V was trimmed by 2 bases and J by 1 base, leaving 10 bases between them. CDR1 is LNHNV and CDR2 is YYDKDF in the germline V gene (reference sequence). This CDR3 spans 15 amino acids. The CDR3 coding sequence is TGTGCCACCAGCAGATCTTGGGGGGGCACAGATACGCAGTATTTT. This codes for CATSRSWGGTDTQYF.

This clonotype was seen a few times. V and J are TRBV6-2 or TRBV6-3 and TRBJ1-5, with D uncertain. Trimming cost V 1 base and J 2 bases, with 3 bases left between them. Germline V gene lookup returns CDR1 MNHEY and CDR2 SVGEGT. The CDR3 sequence is 13 residues long. This chain's CDR3 is CASSYWGNQPQHF. As DNA, the CDR3 is TGTGCCAGCAGTTACTGGGGCAATCAGCCCCAGCATTTT.

This chain joins TRBV11-1 and TRBJ2-7, with 11 bases identical to TRBD2. CDR1 SGHAT and CDR2 FQDESV come from the germline V gene (reference sequence). Trimming removed 5 bases from V and 1 base from J; junction bases left unmatched: 4. This CDR3 has 15 residues. The chain's CDR3 is CASSATSGVSYEQYF. The CDR3 DNA reads TGTGCCAGCAGCGCGACTAGCGGGGTTTCCTACGAGCAGTACTTC.

CDR3 nucleotides: TGTGCCAGCACTCCAGGCCGGACAGCTAACCTGGGGGAGACCCAGTACTTC. Its protein product is CASTPGRTANLGETQYF. The chain carries TRBV7-9 and TRBJ2-5, with D tentatively TRBD1 (6 bases). The V gene's germline CDR1 is SEHNR and CDR2 FQNEAQ (reference sequence). The CDR3 has 17 residues. Trimming stripped 7 bases from V and 5 bases from J, with 26 bases between.

The V and J genes are TRBV29-1 and TRBJ2-2; 7 bases agree with TRBD2. The CDR3 contains 15 residues. V dropped 2 bases and J dropped 6; count of bases not matched to a gene: 9. Germline V gene lookup returns CDR1 SQVTM and CDR2 ANQGSEA. For the CDR3, the DNA is TGCAGCGTTGAAAGGCGCGGGAGCGGGGCCGGGGAGCTGTTTTTT. It translates to CSVERRGSGAGELFF.

The chain recombines TRBV20-1 with TRBJ2-6, with 9 positions matching TRBD2. Germline trimming cut 5 bases from V and 0 bases from J; bases unmatched to any gene: 5. Germline V gene data show CDR1 as DFQATT and CDR2 as SNEGSKA (reference sequence). This CDR3 spans 16 amino acids. CDR3 amino acids: CSASTSGSSGANVLTF. As DNA, the CDR3 is TGCAGTGCTTCGACTAGCGGTAGCTCTGGGGCCAACGTCCTGACTTTC.

The chain links TRBV12-1 to TRBJ2-3; the D segment call TRBD2 is taken from the table without a DNA check. TRBV12-1 is a listed pseudogene. This CDR3 spans 17 amino acids. The CDR3 coding sequence is TGTGCCAGCAGCTTCTTAATGGATAGCGGTAGCACAGATACGCAGTATTTT. Its protein product is CASSFLMDSGSTDTQYF.

This chain joins TRBV2 and TRBJ2-5; D unclear. Germline values: CDR1 SNHLY, CDR2 FYNNEI. Between the trimmed V and J ends, which lost 5 bases and 7 bases, there was a span of 23 bases. The CDR3 loop spans 16 amino acids. This chain's CDR3 is CASSIPKGLNQVTQYF. The CDR3 DNA is TGTGCCAGCAGTATCCCTAAGGGTCTGAACCAGGTGACCCAGTACTTC. The variable domain in full, with the rest retrieved from reference TRBV2 and TRBJ2-5, is EPEVTQTPSHQVTQMGQEVILRCVPISNHLYFYWYRQILGQKVEFLVSFYNNEISEKSEIFDDQFSVERPDGSNFTLKIRSTKLEDSAMYFCASSIPKGLNQVTQYFGPGTRLLVL.

This chain uses TRBV7-9 with TRBJ2-7, with TRBD2 identical over 9 bases. With 1 base clipped from V and 6 bases from J, the junction kept 4 bases outside the gene matches. Germline V CDR1 and CDR2: SEHNR, FQNEAQ (reference sequence). CDR3 length equals 14 residues. CDR3 sequence (DNA): TGTGCCAGCAGCTTAGTGGGACTAGCCTCCGAGCAGTACTTC. Residues: CASSLVGLASEQYF.

In its sample, this clonotype was seen a few times. The gene calls are TRBV2 and TRBJ2-2; the D is unclear. V was pared by 8 bases and J by 0 bases, with 10 bases between. The CDR3 length is 14 residues. CDR1 is SNHLY and CDR2 is FYNNEI in the germline V gene. The CDR3 coding sequence is TGTGCCAGCCGTCAGCACGCGAACACCGGGGAGCTGTTTTTT. It translates to CASRQHANTGELFF.

The chain couples TRBV7-2 to TRBJ2-2, with D hard to call. The V gene's germline CDR1 is SGHTA and CDR2 FQGNSA. Trimming pared 4 bases from V and 5 bases from J, leaving 8 bases between. The CDR3 is made up of 13 amino acids. CDR3 DNA: TGTGCCAGCAGCTCAGTGAGGACCGGGGAGCTGTTTTTT. Its translation: CASSSVRTGELFF.

The chain couples TRBV27 to TRBJ2-5; possibly TRBD2 for D (6 bases). V shed 2 bases and J shed 5 bases, with 18 bases lying between them. The CDR3 extends over 16 amino acids. Germline V gene sequence: CDR1 MNHEY, CDR2 SMNVEV (reference sequence). The CDR3 nucleotides are TGTGCCAGCAGTTTAAGTGTCGGGGGTGGTAGGGAGACCCAGTACTTC. Translation: CASSLSVGGGRETQYF.